The 25 T cell receptor beta chains given below trace back to one sample, sequenced in a study of a mutant IDH1 vaccine in newly diagnosed glioma. Their recognized antigens are unknown. Time point denoted: week 11, during vaccination. Alongside topical imiquimod, each dose of vaccine comprised 300 ug of mutant IDH1 20-mer peptide. Method: immunoSEQ multiplex PCR; TCRdb's copy keeps in-frame clones and lacks some. The table has roughly 130,000 clones, around three quarters seen once; the top ten hold under 5.5%. The sample in question was PBMCs, obtained from a glioma patient whose treatment included an IDH1 peptide vaccine. All receptors come from a man aged 35 to 55 with glioma.

The chain combines TRBV5-1 with TRBJ2-3; D gene ambiguous. Trimming took off 0 bases at V and 6 bases at J, with 11 bases between the two ends. Germline values: CDR1 SGHRS, CDR2 YFSETQ. This CDR3 has 14 residues. The CDR3 bases are TGCGCCAGCAGCTTGGACCGAACGGTGGATACGCAGTATTTT. Translated: CASSLDRTVDTQYF.

The V gene is TRBV5-1, the J gene TRBJ1-4; 9 positions agree with TRBD1. The V segment lost 1 base and the J segment 14 bases; nucleotides outside the gene matches: 6. CDR3 length: 13 residues. Germline V gives CDR1 SGHRS, CDR2 YFSETQ. The CDR3 DNA reads as TGCGCCAGCAGCTTGTCGGGACAGGGAAGCCTGTTTTTT. It specifies CASSLSGQGSLFF.

The chain is built from TRBV5-1 and TRBJ1-1, with 7 bases identical to TRBD1. V lost 4 bases, J lost 6 bases, and 9 bases stayed unmatched. Looked up from germline, CDR1 is SGHRS and CDR2 is YFSETQ. The CDR3 has 14 amino acids. The CDR3 bases are TGCGCCAGCAGCCAAGGGGGCGCCTCCTCTGAAGCTTTCTTT. This translates into CASSQGGASSEAFF.

This chain joins TRBV11-2 and TRBJ2-2; D might be TRBD2 (5 bases). The germline V and J ends were trimmed by 3 bases and 1 base, with 9 bases remaining between them. Germline lookup yields CDR1 SGHAT and CDR2 FQNNGV. The CDR3 runs to 15 residues. The CDR3: CASSFHRGNTGELFF. CDR3 in DNA: TGTGCCAGCAGCTTTCACCGGGGGAACACCGGGGAGCTGTTTTTT.

The CDR3 protein is CASSQGGSGVEQYF. The CDR3 DNA reads TGTGCCAGCAGCCAAGGGGGGTCAGGGGTCGAGCAGTACTTC. The chain couples TRBV4-2 to TRBJ2-7, with D possibly matching TRBD1 (6 bases). CDR3 length: 14 amino acids. Trimming left V 1 base short and J 6 bases short, with 13 bases between. Germline-derived CDR1 and CDR2 are LGHNA and YNFKEQ.

V gene TRBV7-2 combines with J gene TRBJ1-5; 9 nucleotides align to TRBD1. Germline CDR1 and CDR2: SGHTA and FQGNSA. V gave up 6 bases and J gave up 3 bases; unmatched junction bases: 9. This CDR3 region has 16 residues. CDR3 loop: CASSPVGTGSNQPQHF. In DNA form, the CDR3 reads TGTGCCAGCAGTCCAGTAGGGACAGGGTCCAATCAGCCCCAGCATTTT. Supplemented by reference TRBV7-2 and TRBJ1-5, the full variable domain reads GAGVSQSPSNKVTEKGKDVELRCDPISGHTALYWYRQSLGQGLEFLIYFQGNSAPDKSGLPSDRFSAERTGGSVSTLTIQRTQQEDSAVYLCASSPVGTGSNQPQHFGDGTRLSIL.

CDR3 region: CASSYSSSSGNTIYF. DNA of the CDR3: TGTGCCAGCAGTTACTCTAGCAGCTCTGGAAACACCATATATTTT. The V and J genes are TRBV6-5 and TRBJ1-3; D gene unclear. The ends were cut back, 0 bases at V and 0 bases at J, with 6 bases in the middle. Germline assignment: CDR1 MNHEY and CDR2 SVGAGI. The CDR3 has 15 amino acids.

The chain carries TRBV7-2 and TRBJ2-7; D is ambiguous. Trimming left V 3 bases short and J 4 bases short, with 13 bases between. This CDR3 is 14 amino acids long. In germline, CDR1 is SGHTA, CDR2 FQGNSA. CDR3 nucleotide sequence: TGTGCCAGCAGCTTTGACGCTGTGGGGTACGAGCAGTACTTC. Translation gives CASSFDAVGYEQYF.

The V gene is TRBV15, the J gene TRBJ1-3; TRBD1 is a possible D gene (5 bases). This CDR3 spans 16 amino acids. Germline V gives CDR1 LNHNV, CDR2 YYDKDF (reference sequence). Trimming stripped 3 bases from V and 2 bases from J, with 14 bases between. The DNA for the CDR3 is TGTGCCACCAGCAGGGGGGTTTCTCCTCCTGGAAACACCATATATTTT. It translates to CATSRGVSPPGNTIYF.

The chain links TRBV6-1 to TRBJ2-1, with D unresolved. The CDR3 totals 14 residues. Germline V CDR1 and CDR2: MNHNS, SASEGT. V was trimmed by 9 bases and J by 3 bases, leaving 15 bases between them. The CDR3 DNA reads TGTGCCAGTGTGGCACAGCGACACTACAATGAGCAGTTCTTC. Its protein is CASVAQRHYNEQFF.

This clone was picked up one time. The DNA for the CDR3 is TGCGCCAGCAGCTTGGCAGCGGGGGCGGTCGGTGGCTACACCTTC. Translated, it gives CASSLAAGAVGGYTF. This sequence joins TRBV4-3 and TRBJ1-2, with a possible D match to TRBD1 (6 bases). The CDR3 has 15 residues. Trimming removed 5 bases from V and 7 bases from J, with 20 bases in between. The germline gives CDR1 LGHNA, CDR2 YSLEER.

This clone was counted at least ten times. This rearrangement joins TRBV6-1 to TRBJ1-2, with 7 nucleotides matching TRBD1. CDR1 and CDR2 from the germline V gene are MNHNS and SASEGT. The CDR3 loop spans 14 amino acids. Trimming removed 1 base from V and 5 bases from J; junction bases left unmatched: 4. Here the CDR3 reads CASSEDQGEYGYTF. DNA for the CDR3: TGTGCCAGCAGTGAAGACCAGGGGGAGTATGGCTACACCTTC.

The chain joins TRBV4-1 to TRBJ2-3; D is perhaps TRBD2 (6 bases). Germline values: CDR1 MGHRA, CDR2 YSYEKL. Trimming shortened V by 5 bases and J by 0 bases, and 18 bases separated the two germline ends. The CDR3 is 17 residues long. The CDR3 DNA sequence: TGCGCCAGCAGCTACCGAAGCGGGTACTCTAGCACAGATACGCAGTATTTT. Translation: CASSYRSGYSSTDTQYF.

The sample holds one count of this clone. The chain has TRBV29-1 and TRBJ1-2, with TRBD1 as a possible D gene (5 bases). The germline V gene encodes CDR1 SQVTM and CDR2 ANQGSEA. The CDR3 covers 10 residues. Trimming pared 6 bases from V and 5 bases from J, leaving 7 bases between. CDR3 in DNA: TGCAGCGTCTGGGGGTATGGCTACACCTTC. This encodes CSVWGYGYTF.

There are a few counts of this clone. The rearrangement uses TRBV6-5 and TRBJ2-7; possible D gene TRBD2, 6 bases. Germline V gene data show CDR1 as MNHEY and CDR2 as SVGAGI. V shed 6 bases and J shed 4 bases, with 19 bases lying between them. This CDR3 spans 15 amino acids. The CDR3 is CASRGTGLGEYEQYF. The CDR3 bases are TGTGCCAGCAGGGGGACGGGACTGGGGGAGTACGAGCAGTACTTC.

The chain recombines TRBV6-1 with TRBJ1-3; TRBD1 might be the D (5 bases). The CDR3 has 15 residues. Germline loops: CDR1 MNHNS, CDR2 SASEGT. Trimming shortened V by 8 bases and J by 0 bases, and 14 bases separated the two germline ends. The CDR3 DNA reads TGTGCCAGCGGGGGGTTTCGCCTCTCTGGAAACACCATATATTTT. Its protein is CASGGFRLSGNTIYF.

The count of this clone is one. This CDR3 is CASSLSGAPYEQYF. The CDR3 DNA follows: TGTGCCAGCTCACTCTCCGGGGCCCCCTACGAGCAGTACTTC. The chain carries TRBV18 and TRBJ2-7; tentatively, D is TRBD1 or TRBD2 (5 bases each). The germline V and J ends were trimmed by 4 bases and 2 bases, with 12 bases remaining between them. Germline V lookup: CDR1 KGHSH, CDR2 LQKENI. The CDR3 is 14 amino acids.

This clone was found a few times. The rearrangement links TRBV29-1 to TRBJ1-4; 7 bases are shared with TRBD1. The CDR3 totals 14 residues. Germline V gives CDR1 SQVTM, CDR2 ANQGSEA. V lost 1 base and J lost 6; bases outside the gene matches: 5. CDR3 nucleotide sequence: TGCAGCGTTGAAGGTACAGGGGATCATGAAAAACTGTTTTTT. This codes for CSVEGTGDHEKLFF.

The gene calls are TRBV12-5 and TRBJ2-5; no reliable D call. Germline V lookup: CDR1 LGHNT, CDR2 FRNRAP. V was pared by 0 bases and J by 0 bases, with 8 bases between. The CDR3 has 15 amino acids. CDR3 loop: CASGLVPGYQETQYF. The CDR3 DNA sequence: TGTGCTAGTGGTTTGGTACCCGGGTACCAAGAGACCCAGTACTTC.

This clone was seen only once. The rearrangement uses TRBV4-1 and TRBJ2-1, with TRBD2 matching over 11 bases. V gave up 2 bases and J gave up 5 bases; unmatched junction bases: 8. The CDR3 covers 17 residues. Germline CDR1 reads MGHRA; CDR2 reads YSYEKL. CDR3 loop: CASSQLAGGFINNEQFF. CDR3 nucleotides: TGCGCCAGCAGCCAATTAGCGGGGGGGTTTATTAACAATGAGCAGTTCTTC.

This sequence joins TRBV2 and TRBJ2-7; 9 bases align to TRBD2. CDR1 is SNHLY, CDR2 FYNNEI, per germline. J lost 7 bases, V lost 4 bases, and 17 bases had no gene match. The CDR3 contains 17 residues. DNA for the CDR3: TGTGCCAGCAGTGGCTCTAGCGGGGTAACCCTCCTAGGTGAGCAGTACTTC. It yields the protein CASSGSSGVTLLGEQYF.

The DNA of the CDR3 is TGTGCCAGCAGCCCCGGGACTAGCGGGATCACCGGGGAGCTGTTTTTT. Translating gives CASSPGTSGITGELFF. The V gene is TRBV7-9, the J gene TRBJ2-2; 13 nucleotides align to TRBD2. V gave up 5 bases and J gave up 4 bases; unmatched junction bases: 4. Looked up from germline, CDR1 is SEHNR and CDR2 is FQNEAQ (reference sequence). CDR3 length: 16 residues.

The table lists this clone with a count of one. The genes are TRBV7-2 and TRBJ2-7; 7 nucleotides line up with TRBD2. Trimming at V came to 1 base and at J to 7 bases, leaving 10 bases not matched to a gene. The CDR3 has 15 residues. From germline, CDR1 is SGHTA and CDR2 FQGNSA. Written as DNA, the CDR3 is TGTGCCAGCAGCTTAGTGGGCGGGAGCTCTGATGAGCAGTACTTC. Its protein is CASSLVGGSSDEQYF.

The V call is TRBV7-2, the J call TRBJ2-7; 10 bases fit TRBD1. V dropped 5 bases and J dropped 6; count of bases not matched to a gene: 1. Per germline, CDR1 SGHTA and CDR2 FQGNSA. The CDR3 is 12 residues long. This chain's CDR3 is CASSRDRGEQYF. CDR3 DNA sequence: TGTGCCAGCAGCCGGGACAGGGGCGAGCAGTACTTC.

The CDR3 sequence is CASTQRGSQPQHF. CDR3 nucleotide sequence: TGTGCCAGCACCCAGCGGGGGAGTCAGCCCCAGCATTTT. The chain uses TRBV2 and TRBJ1-5; tentative D call: TRBD1 (5 bases). This CDR3 spans 13 amino acids. V lost 7 bases and J lost 6, with 13 bases in between. Per germline, CDR1 SNHLY and CDR2 FYNNEI.